This TCR beta chain derives from a study of blood T cell repertoires in COVID-19. The repertoire was sequenced with immunoSEQ multiplex PCR; TCRdb's copy has only in-frame clones and lacks some. The profile shows roughly 140,000 clones, approximately 80% of them singletons. Trimming took 4 bases from V and 2 from J; bases not matched to a gene: 15. Germline lookup yields CDR1 SGHVS and CDR2 FNYEAQ. The length of the CDR3 is 18 residues. This clonotype was obtained from a woman aged 40 to 50 who had recovered from COVID-19. This sequence joins TRBV7-6 and TRBJ1-2; 8 positions agree with TRBD1. Sequenced material: PBMCs or T cells enriched from blood (not recorded which). CDR3 sequence: CASSSFDRGEGNNYGYTF. In nucleotides, the CDR3 is TGTGCCAGCAGCTCCTTCGACAGGGGTGAAGGGAACAACTATGGCTACACCTTC. The variable domain in full, with the rest retrieved from reference TRBV7-6 and TRBJ1-2, is GAGVSQSPRYKVTKRGQDVALRCDPISGHVSLYWYRQALGQGPEFLTYFNYEAQQDKSGLPNDRFSAERPEGSISTLTIQRTEQRDSAMYRCASSSFDRGEGNNYGYTFGSGTRLTVV.